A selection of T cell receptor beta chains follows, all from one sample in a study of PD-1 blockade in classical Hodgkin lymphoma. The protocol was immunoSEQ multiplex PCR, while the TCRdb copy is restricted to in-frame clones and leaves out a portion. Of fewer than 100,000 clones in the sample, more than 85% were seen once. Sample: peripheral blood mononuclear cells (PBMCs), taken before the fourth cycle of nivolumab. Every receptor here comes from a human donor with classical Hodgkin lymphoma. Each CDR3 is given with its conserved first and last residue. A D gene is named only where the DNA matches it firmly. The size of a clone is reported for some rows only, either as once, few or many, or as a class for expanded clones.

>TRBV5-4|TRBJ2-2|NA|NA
TGTGCCAGCAGCTTGGGCGGCACCGGGGAGCTGTTTTTT
CASSLGGTGELFF
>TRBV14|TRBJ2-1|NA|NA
TGTGCCAGCAGCCGCGAGGGAAATGAGCAGTTCTTC
CASSREGNEQFF
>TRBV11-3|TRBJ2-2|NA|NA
TGTGCCAGCAGCTACGGGAGCACGAACACCGGGGAGCTGTTTTTT
CASSYGSTNTGELFF
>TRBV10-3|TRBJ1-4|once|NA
TGTGCCATCAGTGACCTGACAAAACTGTTTTTT
CAISDLTKLFF
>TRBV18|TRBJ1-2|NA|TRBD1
TGTGCCAGCCACGCGGGACAGAGCTATGGCTACACCTTC
CASHAGQSYGYTF
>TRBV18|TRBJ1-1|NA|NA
TGTGCCAGCTCGCCCGACCCGGTCCCTGAAGCTTTCTTT
CASSPDPVPEAFF
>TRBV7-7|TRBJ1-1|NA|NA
TGTGCCAGCAGCTTACAGCTTAACACTGAAGCTTTCTTT
CASSLQLNTEAFF
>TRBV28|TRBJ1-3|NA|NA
TGTGCCAGCAGTTTAACGATCGGGGGTAGCTCTGGAAACACCATATATTTT
CASSLTIGGSSGNTIYF
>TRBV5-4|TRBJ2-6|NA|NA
TGTGCCAGCAGCTTGCCCGCAGGGCCTGGGGCCAACGTCCTGACTTTC
CASSLPAGPGANVLTF
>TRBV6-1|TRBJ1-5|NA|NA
TGTGCCAGCAAGCTCGACGGAAATCAGCCCCAGCATTTT
CASKLDGNQPQHF
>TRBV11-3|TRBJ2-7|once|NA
TGTGCCAGCAGCGCTGGACCTTTTGAGCAGTACTTC
CASSAGPFEQYF
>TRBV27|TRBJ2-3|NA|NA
TGTGCCAGCAGTTTATACCTATCGAGCACAGATACGCAGTATTTT
CASSLYLSSTDTQYF
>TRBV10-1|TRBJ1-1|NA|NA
TGCGCCAGCAGTGAGGCAACAGGGAGGACTGAAGCTTTCTTT
CASSEATGRTEAFF
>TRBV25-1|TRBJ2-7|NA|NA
TGTGCCAGCGTCCCGGTCTACTCCTACGAGCAGTACTTC
CASVPVYSYEQYF
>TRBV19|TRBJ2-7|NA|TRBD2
TGTGCCAGTAGTACCCTAGCGGGAGAGCCCTACGAGCAGTACTTC
CASSTLAGEPYEQYF
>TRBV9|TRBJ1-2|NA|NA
TGTGCCAGCAGCGGTGGTGGCTACACCTTC
CASSGGGYTF
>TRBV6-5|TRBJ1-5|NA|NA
TGTGCCAGCAGTTACGGCGGGAACAGCAATCAGCCCCAGCATTTT
CASSYGGNSNQPQHF
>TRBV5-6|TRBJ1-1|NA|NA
TGTGCCAGCAGCCTTAAGGTGAACACTGAAGCTTTCTTT
CASSLKVNTEAFF
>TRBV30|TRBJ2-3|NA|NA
TGTGCCTGGGGAGCCGGGGCGGGTATAGATACGCAGTATTTT
CAWGAGAGIDTQYF
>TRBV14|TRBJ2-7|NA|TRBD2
TGTGCCAGCAGCCAACCATCGACTAGCGGGAGTACGGTGCAGTACTTC
CASSQPSTSGSTVQYF
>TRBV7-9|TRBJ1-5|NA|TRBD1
TGTGCCAGCAGCTGGACAGGGGATCAGCCCCAGCATTTT
CASSWTGDQPQHF
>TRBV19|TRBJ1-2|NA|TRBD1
TGTGCCAGTAGCCCCGGGACAGAAGTTAAGGGTGGCTACACCTTC
CASSPGTEVKGGYTF
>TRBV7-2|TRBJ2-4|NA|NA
TGTGCCAGCACCACCTTGGTGGGGGGCGGGAACATTCAGTACTTC
CASTTLVGGGNIQYF
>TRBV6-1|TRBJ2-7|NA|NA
TGTGCCAGCAGTCCTCGCGGCGGGACCTACGAGCAGTACTTC
CASSPRGGTYEQYF
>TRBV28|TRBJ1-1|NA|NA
TGTGCCAGCAGTATTGGTACCGGTGAAGCTTTCTTT
CASSIGTGEAFF
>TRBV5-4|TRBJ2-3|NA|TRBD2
TGTGCCAGCAGCTGGACTAGCGGAGGGGGGACAGATACGCAGTATTTT
CASSWTSGGGTDTQYF
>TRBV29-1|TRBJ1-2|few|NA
TGCAGCGTTGAAGATCCCCCGATTGGCTACACCTTC
CSVEDPPIGYTF
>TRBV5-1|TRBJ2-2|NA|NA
TGCGCCAGCAGCTTGGTGGCAGGGGTCGCCGGGGAGCTGTTTTTT
CASSLVAGVAGELFF
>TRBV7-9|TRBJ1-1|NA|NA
TGTGCCAGCAGGCCACACCCAGGGGAGGGTACTGAAGCTTTCTTT
CASRPHPGEGTEAFF
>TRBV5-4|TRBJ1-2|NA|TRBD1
TGTGCCAGCAGCTATACCTCCGGGACAGGGGCCGGCTACACCTTC
CASSYTSGTGAGYTF
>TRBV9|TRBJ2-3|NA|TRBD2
TGTGCCAGCAGCGTAGGGGGACTAGCGGGAGGTACAGATACGCAGTATTTT
CASSVGGLAGGTDTQYF
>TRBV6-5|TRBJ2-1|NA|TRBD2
TGTGCCAGCAGGACGAGGGGTGGGGAGGGCAATGAGCAGTTCTTC
CASRTRGGEGNEQFF
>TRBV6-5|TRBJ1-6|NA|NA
TGTGCCAGCAGGTCCCGGGGCGATAATTCACCCCTCCACTTT
CASRSRGDNSPLHF
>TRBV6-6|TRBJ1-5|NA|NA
TGTGCCAGCCATTTTGCGTTGGCCGGCAATCAGCCCCAGCATTTT
CASHFALAGNQPQHF
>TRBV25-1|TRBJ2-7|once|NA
TGTGCCAGCAGTGAAATTAATACAGGGTACGAGCAGTACTTC
CASSEINTGYEQYF
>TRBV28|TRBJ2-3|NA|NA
TGTGCCAGCAGTTCCCCGACAGATACGCAGTATTTT
CASSSPTDTQYF